What follows describes a single T cell receptor beta chain. Its matching antigen is unknown. The source of the sample is a study of T cells expressing NK-cell markers. The wider study: Seven of the eight sequenced donors were classified as HCMV-seropositive, and one was classified as seronegative. Study results and caveats: Similarly, these clonotypes led the CD3+CD56-NKG2C+ fraction as well in a handful of donors. HCMV specificity was not established for the expanded NKG2C+ T cell clones. In several donors, dominant CD3+CD56+NKG2C+ clonotypes ranked among the top 10 CD8+ clonotypes.

TCRdb re-called the 5' RACE reads, yielding one record per CDR3 amino acid sequence without DNA. The sample table includes some 300,000 distinct CDR3 sequences. Germline V gives CDR1 SQVTM, CDR2 ANQGSEA. This CDR3 spans 13 amino acids. V usage is TRBV29-1 and J usage is TRBJ2-5; TCRdb returns TRBD2, unconfirmable since there is no DNA. The sequenced sample consisted of blood T cells: a sorted CD56 or NKG2C T cell subset, CD4+ or CD8+ T cells, or bulk PBMC T cells (not recorded which). This receptor was identified in a young man in good health. The CDR3 reads CSAGLLFQETQYF.